This T cell receptor beta chain was captured by sequencing in a study of cytomegalovirus exposure and HLA in healthy donors. Study-level findings and limits: Subsequent analysis showed first-cohort TCR clusters tending to co-occur in roughly 130 validation repertoires. Some TCR beta chains (164 of them) were listed as cytomegalovirus-associated.

A note on this clone: The antigen remains undetermined.

The data were produced by immunoSEQ multiplex PCR, yet TCRdb's version contains in-frame clones alone and is incomplete. Here the sample spans 200,000 to 250,000 clones, more than 75% being singletons. The origin of this receptor is a man between 18 and 29 years old in good health and CMV-seropositive. The sequenced sample consisted of PBMCs.

As DNA, the CDR3 is TGTGCCAGCAGTGGCAGGGAGAAGACCCAGTACTTC. Protein: CASSGREKTQYF. This chain uses TRBV2 with TRBJ2-5; D is perhaps TRBD1 or TRBD2 (5 bases each). This CDR3 has 12 residues. Between the trimmed V and J ends, which lost 4 bases and 6 bases, there was a span of 9 bases. Germline V gene data show CDR1 as SNHLY and CDR2 as FYNNEI.